This passage covers 21 T cell receptor beta chains from one sample sequenced in a study of blood T cell repertoires in COVID-19. The protocol was immunoSEQ multiplex PCR, while the TCRdb copy is restricted to in-frame clones and leaves out a portion. This table has about 14,000 clones, roughly 88% appearing once. Sequenced sample: peripheral blood. Receptor source: a human donor in a cohort sampled during active COVID-19.

The chain employs TRBV7-9 and TRBJ1-1; maybe TRBD1 (6 bases). CDR1 is SEHNR, CDR2 FQNEAQ, per germline (reference sequence). This CDR3 region has 15 residues. Trimming left V 5 bases short and J 4 bases short, with 17 bases between. For the CDR3, the DNA is TGTGCCAGCAGCCCAACCCGGGGGGCTGGCACTGAAGCTTTCTTT. Protein sequence: CASSPTRGAGTEAFF. Together with reference TRBV7-9 and TRBJ1-1, the CDR3 gives the full variable domain: DTGVSQNPRHKITKRGQNVTFRCDPISEHNRLYWYRQTLGQGPEFLTYFQNEAQLEKSRLLSDRFSAERPKGSFSTLEIQRTEQGDSAMYLCASSPTRGAGTEAFFGQGTRLTVV.

The rearrangement uses TRBV7-2 and TRBJ2-1; 10 bases are a match to TRBD2. CDR1 and CDR2 (germline): SGHTA, FQGNSA. The CDR3 runs to 16 residues. Trimming removed 2 bases from V and 9 bases from J; junction bases left unmatched: 10. The CDR3 protein is CASSLSISGGALEQFF. CDR3 nucleotide sequence: TGTGCCAGCAGCTTAAGTATAAGCGGGGGGGCACTTGAGCAGTTCTTC.

The chain couples TRBV7-9 to TRBJ2-3, with a tentative D call TRBD2 (6 bases). Germline assignment: CDR1 SEHNR and CDR2 FQNEAQ (reference sequence). Trimming removed 8 bases at V and 5 bases at J, with 11 bases between. This CDR3 contains 12 residues. The CDR3 sequence is CASGTLEDTQYF. The CDR3 DNA reads TGTGCCAGCGGGACTCTGGAAGATACGCAGTATTTT.

This clone is a singleton in its sample. The chain links TRBV9 to TRBJ2-2; no clear D. This CDR3 comprises 14 residues. With 3 bases removed from V and 3 bases from J, the gap between germline ends came to 9 bases. In germline, CDR1 is SGDLS, CDR2 YYNGEE. Here the CDR3 reads CASSERLDTGELFF. The CDR3 DNA reads as TGTGCCAGCAGCGAAAGACTCGACACCGGGGAGCTGTTTTTT.

V gene TRBV6-5 combines with J gene TRBJ2-6; 7 positions match TRBD1. Germline V gives CDR1 MNHEY, CDR2 SVGAGI. J was trimmed by 4 bases and V by 6 bases; bases with no gene match: 6. The CDR3 contains 15 residues. The CDR3 spells CASSDRATGANVLTF. The DNA of the CDR3 is TGTGCCAGCAGCGACAGGGCCACCGGGGCCAACGTCCTGACTTTC.

This chain uses TRBV9 with TRBJ1-2; 7 nucleotides line up with TRBD1. This CDR3 has 16 residues. Trimming removed 0 bases from V and 7 bases from J; junction bases left unmatched: 12. Germline V CDR1 and CDR2: SGDLS, YYNGEE. DNA of the CDR3: TGTGCCAGCAGCGTAGGAGACAGGGTGTCGGGTGGTGGCTACACCTTC. The encoded protein is CASSVGDRVSGGGYTF.

The chain has TRBV11-2 and TRBJ2-1; D is uncertain. CDR3 length: 13 amino acids. Trimming stripped 1 base from V and 4 bases from J, with 5 bases between. Germline lookup yields CDR1 SGHAT and CDR2 FQNNGV. The CDR3 nucleotides are TGTGCCAGCAGCTTAGCCACTTACAATGAGCAGTTCTTC. The encoded protein is CASSLATYNEQFF.

On this clone itself: This specimen includes other DNA sequences encoding the same CDR3. The CDR3 spells CASSSGLASTDTQYF. The CDR3 DNA follows: TGTGCCAGCAGCTCAGGACTGGCTAGCACAGATACGCAGTATTTT. The rearrangement joins TRBV7-2 to TRBJ2-3; TRBD2 might be the D (5 bases). V was cut by 4 bases and J by 0 bases, with 11 bases left in between. The germline gives CDR1 SGHTA, CDR2 FQGNSA. The CDR3 has 15 residues.

This clone was detected only once. The chain joins TRBV4-2 to TRBJ2-3, with 9 bases aligning to TRBD2. The V segment lost 0 bases and the J segment 7 bases; nucleotides outside the gene matches: 17. The CDR3 is 19 amino acids. Germline lookup yields CDR1 LGHNA and CDR2 YNFKEQ. DNA for the CDR3: TGTGCCAGCAGCCAAGATCCTCCGTCGGTTCGCGGGGGGGCATATACGCAGTATTTT. The encoded protein is CASSQDPPSVRGGAYTQYF.

The CDR3 DNA follows: TGTGCCAGCAGCCAAGTGGAGGGGCTGGGGTCACCCCTCCACTTT. This codes for CASSQVEGLGSPLHF. The chain is built from TRBV14 and TRBJ1-6, with D possibly matching TRBD1 (5 bases). CDR1 and CDR2 from the germline V gene are SGHDN and FVKESK. The V end lost 1 base, the J end lost 10 bases, and 14 bases lay between the germline ends. This CDR3 has 15 amino acids.

The J gene is TRBJ2-7, the V gene TRBV18; the D gene is possibly TRBD1 (6 bases). V shed 0 bases and J shed 4 bases, with 16 bases lying between them. The germline V gene has CDR1 KGHSH and CDR2 LQKENI. The CDR3 is made up of 16 amino acids. The CDR3 DNA reads TGTGCCAGCTCACCACCAGGTACAGGGTCTCTTTACGAGCAGTACTTC. Encoded protein: CASSPPGTGSLYEQYF. Filled out from reference TRBV18 and TRBJ2-7, the complete variable domain reads NAGVMQNPRHLVRRRGQEARLRCSPMKGHSHVYWYRQLPEEGLKFMVYLQKENIIDESGMPKERFSAEFPKEGPSILRIQQVVRGDSAAYFCASSPPGTGSLYEQYFGPGTRLTVT.

This chain connects TRBV7-9 to TRBJ2-3; perhaps TRBD1 as D (5 bases). CDR1 SEHNR and CDR2 FQNEAQ come from the germline V gene (reference sequence). CDR3 length: 14 amino acids. Between the trimmed V and J ends, which lost 2 bases and 2 bases, there was a span of 8 bases. The CDR3 sequence is CASSLQGYTDTQYF. The CDR3, as DNA: TGTGCCAGCAGCTTACAGGGCTACACAGATACGCAGTATTTT.

V and J are TRBV5-4 and TRBJ2-1; possibly TRBD2 for D (5 bases). Trimming removed 0 bases from V and 0 bases from J, with 10 bases in between. The CDR3 length is 16 residues. Germline loops: CDR1 SGHNT, CDR2 YYREEE (reference sequence). CDR3 sequence (DNA): TGTGCCAGCAGCTTGGCCACGGGGAGCTCCTACAATGAGCAGTTCTTC. Translation gives CASSLATGSSYNEQFF.

This chain uses TRBV5-5 with TRBJ2-7; D gene unclear. This CDR3 has 15 amino acids. The V end was cut by 6 bases, the J end by 4 bases, with 20 bases between. Germline CDR1 and CDR2: SGHKS and YYEKEE (reference sequence). DNA for the CDR3: TGTGCCAGCACCAAAACACCGCAACTATCATACGAGCAGTACTTC. Protein sequence: CASTKTPQLSYEQYF.

The chain combines TRBV4-1 with TRBJ1-1; D possibly corresponds to TRBD1 (6 bases). V lost 2 bases and J lost 4, with 8 bases in between. The CDR3 loop spans 13 amino acids. Germline CDR1 and CDR2: MGHRA and YSYEKL. The CDR3 DNA follows: TGCGCCAGCAGCCAACAACAGGGCACTGAAGCTTTCTTT. Protein: CASSQQQGTEAFF.

This clone showed up just once. Different DNA sequences within this sample yield the same CDR3. The chain links TRBV5-1 to TRBJ2-1; 7 nucleotides agree with TRBD2. The V segment lost 7 bases and the J segment 5 bases; nucleotides outside the gene matches: 3. Germline V gene lookup returns CDR1 SGHRS and CDR2 YFSETQ. The CDR3 is made up of 12 amino acids. The DNA of the CDR3 is TGCGCCAGCCGTGGGGGGGACAATGAGCAGTTCTTC. Protein: CASRGGDNEQFF.

This clone was observed a few times. The rearrangement joins TRBV27 to TRBJ2-7; TRBD2 matches at 13 bases. Looked up from germline, CDR1 is MNHEY and CDR2 is SMNVEV (reference sequence). The V gene end was trimmed by 5 bases and the J gene end by 3 bases; junction bases not matched to a gene: 13. This CDR3 region has 18 residues. The CDR3 coding sequence is TGTGCCAGCAGTCGCACTAGCGGGGGGGGAGACCCTATCTACGAGCAGTACTTC. Translated, it gives CASSRTSGGGDPIYEQYF.

The chain carries TRBV6-2 or TRBV6-3 and TRBJ2-7; unclear D gene. V lost 4 bases, J lost 7 bases, and 14 bases lay in between. From germline, CDR1 is MNHEY and CDR2 SVGEGT. This CDR3 region has 13 residues. The CDR3 reads CASSSTIPPEQYF. The CDR3, as DNA: TGTGCCAGCAGTTCTACTATCCCTCCAGAGCAGTACTTC.

The V gene is TRBV7-8, the J gene TRBJ2-7, with 9 bases lining up with TRBD1. The CDR3 runs 16 residues. CDR1 and CDR2 (germline): SGHVS, FQNEAQ. The ends lost 4 bases at V and 2 bases at J; junction bases unmatched: 9. CDR3 DNA: TGTGCCAGCAGCTCGCGCCGGGACAGGGATCCCTACGAGCAGTACTTC. Translation gives CASSSRRDRDPYEQYF.

The chain carries TRBV19 and TRBJ2-3; D gene ambiguous. Germline V gives CDR1 LNHDA, CDR2 SQIVND (reference sequence). The CDR3 totals 16 residues. V lost 1 base to trimming and J lost 0 bases, with 11 bases between them. For the CDR3, the DNA is TGTGCCAGTAGTATAGGGGTCAGAGGTAGCACAGATACGCAGTATTTT. The encoded protein is CASSIGVRGSTDTQYF.

The chain combines TRBV6-5 with TRBJ2-4, with 8 bases matching TRBD1. In germline, CDR1 is MNHEY, CDR2 SVGAGI. The CDR3 runs to 14 residues. The J segment lost 8 bases and the V segment lost 7 bases, leaving 10 bases of the junction unmatched. The CDR3 here is CASTLGQGADIQYF. In nucleotides, the CDR3 is TGTGCCAGCACCCTAGGGCAGGGGGCGGACATTCAGTACTTC.